These 11 T cell receptor beta chains were sequenced from one sample in a study of CD8 T cells in ankylosing spondylitis. TCRdb fed the 5' RACE reads into MiXCR, producing one record per CDR3 protein. The sample includes around 150,000 distinct CDR3 sequences, under 45% of them seen just once. The material sequenced was synovial fluid, either unsorted or a sorted T cell fraction (not recorded which). Source of these receptors: a male donor with ankylosing spondylitis.

The V and J genes are TRBV7-2 and TRBJ1-2; D call uncertain. The ends were cut back, 5 bases at V and 2 bases at J, with 15 bases in the middle. In germline, CDR1 is SGHTA, CDR2 FQGNSA. The CDR3 is 15 amino acids. The CDR3 DNA is TGTGCCAGCAGCCAATCAGCGGGGAGGAACTATGGCTACACCTTC. It encodes CASSQSAGRNYGYTF.

J is TRBJ2-6 and V is TRBV6-1, with D unresolved. V was clipped by 4 bases and J by 2 bases, with 9 bases between them. Germline V CDR1 and CDR2: MNHNS, SASEGT. The CDR3 is 15 residues long. CDR3: CASSALRTGANVLTF. In DNA, the CDR3 is TGTGCCAGCAGTGCCCTAAGGACTGGGGCCAACGTCCTGACTTTC.

This clonotype was seen a handful of times. The chain employs TRBV15 and TRBJ2-2; D possibly corresponds to TRBD2 (6 bases). The ends were cut back, 3 bases at V and 6 bases at J, with 11 bases in the middle. From germline, CDR1 is LNHNV and CDR2 YYDKDF (reference sequence). This CDR3 region has 14 residues. The CDR3 spells CATSRRGGAGELFF. Here the CDR3 DNA reads TGTGCCACCAGCAGGAGAGGAGGGGCCGGGGAGCTGTTTTTT. Full variable domain (outside the CDR3, taken from reference TRBV15 and TRBJ2-2): DAMVIQNPRYQVTQFGKPVTLSCSQTLNHNVMYWYQQKSSQAPKLLFHYYDKDFNNEADTPDNFQSRRPNTSFCFLDIRSPGLGDTAMYLCATSRRGGAGELFFGEGSRLTVL.

The V gene is TRBV27, the J gene TRBJ1-5; the D is unclear. V lost 3 bases to trimming and J lost 1 base, with 4 bases between them. This CDR3 region has 13 residues. Per germline, CDR1 MNHEY and CDR2 SMNVEV (reference sequence). The CDR3 nucleotides read TGTGCCAGCAGTTTTCTGAGCAATCAGCCCCAGCATTTT. Its translation: CASSFLSNQPQHF.

In DNA, the CDR3 is TGTGCCAGCAGCCGCGGACGGAGCAACTATGGCTACACCTTC. It codes for CASSRGRSNYGYTF. V usage is TRBV13 and J usage is TRBJ1-2; D not resolved. The CDR3 runs to 14 residues. The ends were cut back, 5 bases at V and 2 bases at J, with 12 bases in the middle. CDR1 and CDR2 from the germline V gene are PRHDT and FYEKMQ (reference sequence).

The CDR3 DNA follows: TGTGCCAGCAGCCCACCTTGGGACAGGGGAGTACCCGGGGAGCTGTTTTTT. Translated, it gives CASSPPWDRGVPGELFF. This chain connects TRBV5-6 to TRBJ2-2; 10 bases align to TRBD1. The CDR3 loop spans 17 amino acids. Trimming removed 4 bases from V and 6 bases from J; junction bases left unmatched: 12. Germline V gene sequence: CDR1 SGHDT, CDR2 YYEEEE.

The chain links TRBV27 to TRBJ1-6; D is ambiguous. Trimming took off 7 bases at V and 13 bases at J, with 17 bases between the two ends. This CDR3 comprises 13 residues. Germline CDR1 reads MNHEY; CDR2 reads SMNVEV (reference sequence). CDR3 sequence: CASTPGGLGPLHF. CDR3 DNA sequence: TGTGCCAGCACCCCGGGAGGGCTCGGTCCCCTCCACTTT.

The chain employs TRBV30 and TRBJ2-2, with a tentative D call TRBD1 (5 bases). In germline, CDR1 is GTSNPN, CDR2 SVGIG (reference sequence). V was clipped by 0 bases and J by 4 bases, with 15 bases between them. The CDR3 covers 16 residues. The CDR3 nucleotides read TGTGCCTGGAGTGTACCCTTGCAGGGTGGCACCGGGGAGCTGTTTTTT. Protein sequence: CAWSVPLQGGTGELFF.

This sequence joins TRBV12-3 or TRBV12-4 and TRBJ1-1; D gene ambiguous. V lost 6 bases and J lost 3, with 17 bases in between. The CDR3 loop spans 15 amino acids. The CDR3 DNA follows: TGTGCCAGCAGGTACCCGGGTCTTCCCGACACTGAAGCTTTCTTT. Protein sequence: CASRYPGLPDTEAFF.

This clonotype has a count of ten or more. The rearrangement links TRBV7-9 to TRBJ1-4; maybe TRBD1 (5 bases). Trimming pared 8 bases from V and 4 bases from J, leaving 11 bases between. The germline V gene encodes CDR1 SEHNR and CDR2 FQNEAQ (reference sequence). CDR3 size: 13 residues. The CDR3 coding sequence is TGTGCCAGCGGGGGAACAGTTAATGAAAAACTGTTTTTT. This codes for CASGGTVNEKLFF.

As for this clonotype: One junction end does not reproduce the germline sequence, and a read error may be involved. V usage is TRBV28 and J usage is TRBJ1-6; 8 bases match TRBD1. The CDR3 extends over 15 amino acids. Germline V CDR1 and CDR2: MDHEN, SYDVKM. CDR3 bases: TGTGCCAGCAGCGTCCAGGGGGCTAATAATTCACCCCTCTACTTT. It translates to CASSVQGANNSPLYF.